This is a list of T cell receptor beta chains from one sample in a study of T cells in Graves' hyperthyroidism and ophthalmopathy. Each CDR3 protein gets one entry after TCRdb re-called the multiplex PCR reads with MiXCR. The data contain about 300,000 distinct CDR3 sequences, 10% to 15% of them seen just once; the ten biggest clones take up roughly 8.5%. Specimen: blood. The receptors originated from a woman aged 25 to 39 with Graves' hyperthyroidism that later progressed to Graves' ophthalmopathy. The conserved cysteine and the conserved F or W are not part of the CDR3 here. D genes are given only for firm matches.

j_gene: TRBJ2-3
v_gene: TRBV9
d_gene: TRBD2
CDR3aa: ASSVASGRDTQY

j_gene: TRBJ1-5
v_gene: TRBV7-6
d_gene: -
CDR3aa: ASSLDSGYNQPQH

j_gene: TRBJ2-7
v_gene: TRBV6-1
d_gene: -
CDR3aa: ASSMVPDLRYEQY

j_gene: TRBJ1-4
v_gene: TRBV19
d_gene: TRBD1
CDR3aa: ASRPQDRGSEKLF

j_gene: TRBJ2-7
v_gene: TRBV7-2
d_gene: -
CDR3aa: ASSAASGSYEQY

j_gene: TRBJ2-7
v_gene: TRBV12-3/TRBV12-4
d_gene: -
CDR3aa: ASSLGDFISSYEQY

j_gene: TRBJ1-6
v_gene: TRBV6-1
d_gene: TRBD1
CDR3aa: ASSEGQAYNSPLH

j_gene: TRBJ1-1
v_gene: TRBV7-8
d_gene: -
CDR3aa: ASSLGGAGNTEAF

j_gene: TRBJ2-1
v_gene: TRBV7-8
d_gene: -
CDR3aa: ASSFKESSYNEQF

j_gene: TRBJ2-2
v_gene: TRBV7-2
d_gene: TRBD1
CDR3aa: ASSPGTGGVGTGELF

j_gene: TRBJ2-1
v_gene: TRBV20-1
d_gene: TRBD2
CDR3aa: SASGLALYNEQF

j_gene: TRBJ1-4
v_gene: TRBV5-6
d_gene: -
CDR3aa: ASSLDTGLNEKLF

j_gene: TRBJ2-7
v_gene: TRBV9
d_gene: TRBD1
CDR3aa: ASNQGQSSYEQY

j_gene: TRBJ1-5
v_gene: TRBV19
d_gene: -
CDR3aa: ASSIKGGSNQPQH

j_gene: TRBJ2-6
v_gene: TRBV30
d_gene: -
CDR3aa: ALGSGANVLT

j_gene: TRBJ2-3
v_gene: TRBV6-2/TRBV6-3
d_gene: -
CDR3aa: ASSSRGEFLGTDTQY

j_gene: TRBJ2-2
v_gene: TRBV12-3/TRBV12-4
d_gene: -
CDR3aa: ASSFGLLSTGELF

j_gene: TRBJ1-5
v_gene: TRBV7-2
d_gene: -
CDR3aa: ASSQFGEPQH

j_gene: TRBJ2-1
v_gene: TRBV28
d_gene: -
CDR3aa: ASSGYNNLAGFYNEQF

j_gene: TRBJ2-1
v_gene: TRBV24-1
d_gene: -
CDR3aa: ATSAHSRGTTSSYNEQF

j_gene: TRBJ2-7
v_gene: TRBV18
d_gene: TRBD1
CDR3aa: ASSPTAGTGSYEQY

j_gene: TRBJ1-3
v_gene: TRBV11-2
d_gene: TRBD1
CDR3aa: ASSLSGTASSGNTIY

j_gene: TRBJ2-5
v_gene: TRBV14
d_gene: -
CDR3aa: ASSQSEGTQETQY

j_gene: TRBJ1-2
v_gene: TRBV6-1
d_gene: -
CDR3aa: ASMAQGSAIGGYT

j_gene: TRBJ2-7
v_gene: TRBV7-9
d_gene: TRBD2
CDR3aa: ASSRSGGDYEQY

j_gene: TRBJ2-1
v_gene: TRBV10-3
d_gene: TRBD1
CDR3aa: AISGQGANEQF

j_gene: TRBJ2-5
v_gene: TRBV7-6
d_gene: -
CDR3aa: ASSLDQGGTQY

j_gene: TRBJ1-1
v_gene: TRBV6-1
d_gene: TRBD1
CDR3aa: ASTPGQAKTEAF

j_gene: TRBJ2-3
v_gene: TRBV4-3
d_gene: -
CDR3aa: ASSQELGSDTQY

j_gene: TRBJ2-2
v_gene: TRBV18
d_gene: TRBD1
CDR3aa: ASSPRLGRGSTGELF

j_gene: TRBJ1-2
v_gene: TRBV4-1
d_gene: -
CDR3aa: ASSQDLREANYGYT

j_gene: TRBJ2-7
v_gene: TRBV28
d_gene: TRBD1
CDR3aa: ATEGTGGSYEQY

j_gene: TRBJ1-4
v_gene: TRBV7-9
d_gene: -
CDR3aa: ASSRTGTSLLANEKLF

j_gene: TRBJ2-7
v_gene: TRBV19
d_gene: TRBD2
CDR3aa: ASSMASGSSYEQY

j_gene: TRBJ2-7
v_gene: TRBV2
d_gene: -
CDR3aa: ASSDSGVKNEQY

j_gene: TRBJ2-3
v_gene: TRBV12-3/TRBV12-4
d_gene: TRBD2
CDR3aa: ASSFSGSSTDTQY